The rows below give T cell receptor beta chains drawn from one sample of a study of OX40 agonist ivuxolimab in advanced cancers. Clones were sequenced by immunoSEQ multiplex PCR, and TCRdb holds only the in-frame ones, with some missing. Of about 53,000 clones in the sample, approximately 91% were seen once. The starting material was CD4+ or CD8+ T cells sorted from blood, obtained in a trial of the OX40 agonist ivuxolimab. These receptors were taken from an adult with an advanced solid tumor such as melanoma, head and neck, liver or kidney cancer. CDR3s include the opening cysteine and the closing phenylalanine or tryptophan. D genes are given only for firm matches. A clone size is listed for some rows: how often the clone was seen (once, few, many), or a class if it is expanded.

d_call	v_call	j_call	clone_size	cdr3_aa	cdr3_nt
TRBD2	TRBV4-1	TRBJ2-7	few	CASSQELGGFYEQYF	TGCGCCAGCAGCCAAGAATTGGGAGGGTTCTACGAGCAGTACTTC
TRBD1	TRBV28	TRBJ1-5	-	CASSGGQGGNQPQHF	TGTGCCAGCAGTGGCGGACAGGGAGGCAATCAGCCCCAGCATTTT
-	TRBV11-2	TRBJ1-2	-	CASSLGVLYGYTF	TGTGCCAGCAGCTTGGGAGTACTCTATGGCTACACCTTC
-	TRBV7-2	TRBJ2-5	-	CASSPPSGETQYF	TGTGCCAGCAGCCCCCCATCGGGGGAGACCCAGTACTTC
-	TRBV7-3	TRBJ1-1	-	CASSAQGGTEAFF	TGTGCCAGCAGCGCACAGGGTGGCACTGAAGCTTTCTTT
TRBD1	TRBV10-3	TRBJ2-7	-	CAISESHRDSYEQYF	TGTGCCATCAGTGAGTCCCACCGGGACAGCTACGAGCAGTACTTC
TRBD2	TRBV11-2	TRBJ2-3	-	CASSLRPPGLAVTDTQYF	TGTGCCAGCAGCTTAAGACCCCCGGGACTAGCTGTCACAGATACGCAGTATTTT
TRBD2	TRBV6-1	TRBJ2-5	-	CASSEAGSAGGETQYF	TGTGCCAGCAGTGAAGCTGGGTCCGCGGGGGGAGAGACCCAGTACTTC
-	TRBV21-1	TRBJ2-7	-	CARTGVHEQYF	TGTGCCAGGACAGGGGTCCACGAGCAGTACTTC
TRBD1	TRBV27	TRBJ2-5	-	CASRNRGRETQYF	TGTGCCAGCAGAAACAGGGGTCGAGAGACCCAGTACTTC
-	TRBV10-3	TRBJ1-2	-	CAIPTRANYGYTF	TGTGCCATCCCGACAAGAGCTAACTATGGCTACACCTTC
-	TRBV18	TRBJ2-5	-	CASSPSQGLQETQYF	TGTGCCAGCTCACCATCTCAGGGGCTCCAAGAGACCCAGTACTTC
-	TRBV11-2	TRBJ1-5	-	CASSSSDDQPQHF	TGTGCCAGCAGCTCTTCGGACGACCAGCCCCAGCATTTT
TRBD2	TRBV7-2	TRBJ2-1	-	CASSQAGGGYNEQFF	TGTGCCAGCAGCCAGGCGGGAGGGGGGTACAATGAGCAGTTCTTC
-	TRBV9	TRBJ2-2	medium-sized	CASSRGDYTGELFF	TGTGCCAGCAGCCGGGGTGACTACACCGGGGAGCTGTTTTTT
-	TRBV30	TRBJ1-2	-	CAWSGAARGYTF	TGTGCCTGGAGTGGGGCTGCGCGGGGCTACACCTTC
TRBD1	TRBV5-1	TRBJ2-2	-	CASSLGQGATGELFF	TGCGCCAGCAGCTTAGGACAGGGGGCGACCGGGGAGCTGTTTTTT
-	TRBV2	TRBJ1-5	-	CASSEGLVNQPQHF	TGTGCCAGCAGTGAAGGGCTGGTCAATCAGCCCCAGCATTTT
TRBD1	TRBV19	TRBJ2-7	-	CASSTQGVGEQYF	TGTGCCAGTAGTACACAGGGGGTCGGCGAGCAGTACTTC
-	TRBV2	TRBJ1-3	-	CASSGDGLSGNTIYF	TGTGCCAGCAGCGGGGACGGTCTCTCTGGAAACACCATATATTTT
-	TRBV7-9	TRBJ2-1	-	CASSGQDSDNEQFF	TGTGCCAGCAGTGGGCAGGATAGCGACAATGAGCAGTTCTTC
-	TRBV10-1	TRBJ1-5	few	CASSDSNQPQHF	TGCGCCAGCAGTGATAGCAATCAGCCCCAGCATTTT
-	TRBV10-3	TRBJ2-1	once	CAAAAGSYNEQFF	TGTGCGGCCGCGGCAGGCTCCTACAATGAGCAGTTCTTC
-	TRBV19	TRBJ1-2	-	CASTIGESRHYGYTF	TGTGCCAGTACCATAGGGGAGTCGAGGCACTATGGCTACACCTTC
-	TRBV7-3	TRBJ2-1	-	CASSLAEGSYNEQFF	TGTGCCAGCAGCTTAGCGGAGGGCTCCTACAATGAGCAGTTCTTC
TRBD2	TRBV9	TRBJ2-7	-	CASSVVASGANEQYF	TGTGCCAGCAGCGTAGTCGCTAGCGGAGCAAACGAGCAGTACTTC
TRBD1	TRBV2	TRBJ1-6	-	CASSEYRDRGSPLHF	TGTGCCAGCAGTGAATACCGGGACAGGGGTTCACCCCTCCACTTT
-	TRBV10-3	TRBJ1-3	-	CAIESDTGNTIYF	TGTGCCATCGAGTCAGACACTGGAAACACCATATATTTT
TRBD1	TRBV18	TRBJ1-3	-	CASSPLDRGPNTIYF	TGTGCCAGCTCACCACTCGACAGGGGGCCAAACACCATATATTTT
TRBD1	TRBV27	TRBJ2-2	-	CASRKDRVAGELFF	TGTGCCAGCAGAAAGGACAGGGTGGCCGGGGAGCTGTTTTTT
-	TRBV7-2	TRBJ2-3	-	CASSLLSMTDTQYF	TGTGCCAGCAGCCTCCTAAGTATGACAGATACGCAGTATTTT
-	TRBV11-3	TRBJ2-1	-	CASSLVGGLGNEQFF	TGTGCCAGCAGCTTAGTAGGGGGGTTGGGCAATGAGCAGTTCTTC
-	TRBV7-8	TRBJ1-5	-	CASSLGASYSNQPQHF	TGTGCCAGCAGCTTAGGGGCCTCTTATAGCAATCAGCCCCAGCATTTT
-	TRBV28	TRBJ1-5	-	CASTVGASPQHF	TGTGCCAGCACCGTCGGGGCAAGCCCCCAGCATTTT
-	TRBV2	TRBJ1-2	-	CASSPQGGNYGYTF	TGTGCCAGCAGTCCTCAGGGAGGCAACTATGGCTACACCTTC
-	TRBV4-1	TRBJ2-2	-	CASSQDYGGKGELFF	TGCGCCAGCAGCCAAGATTACGGGGGCAAGGGGGAGCTGTTTTTT
TRBD1	TRBV7-3	TRBJ1-2	-	CASSRTGGDYGYTF	TGTGCCAGCAGCCGAACAGGGGGTGACTATGGCTACACCTTC
-	TRBV4-2	TRBJ2-3	-	CASSQEDTQYF	TGTGCCAGCAGCCAAGAAGATACGCAGTATTTT
-	TRBV11-2	TRBJ2-7	-	CASSRGQPSYEQYF	TGTGCCAGCAGCCGAGGACAGCCTTCCTACGAGCAGTACTTC
TRBD2	TRBV19	TRBJ2-2	-	CATLAGVGGELFF	TGTGCCACACTAGCGGGAGTGGGCGGGGAGCTGTTTTTT
TRBD2	TRBV7-8	TRBJ2-3	-	CASSYTGTSTSTQYF	TGTGCCAGCAGCTACACCGGGACTAGCACGTCTACGCAGTATTTT
-	TRBV6-5	TRBJ1-2	-	CASSEHRGYGYTF	TGTGCCAGCAGTGAACACCGTGGGTATGGCTACACCTTC
-	TRBV2	TRBJ1-2	-	CASSEREDSYGYTF	TGTGCCAGCAGTGAAAGAGAGGACAGCTATGGCTACACCTTC
-	TRBV18	TRBJ1-5	-	CASSPGTRQPQHF	TGTGCCAGCTCACCTGGTACGCGTCAGCCCCAGCATTTT
TRBD1	TRBV11-2	TRBJ2-7	once	CASSQTGSSYEQYF	TGTGCCAGCAGCCAGACAGGGAGCTCCTACGAGCAGTACTTC
-	TRBV5-4	TRBJ2-7	once	CASSLRGTYEQYF	TGTGCCAGCAGCTTGAGGGGGACCTACGAGCAGTACTTC
TRBD1	TRBV9	TRBJ1-2	-	CASSVEDRGSGYGYTF	TGTGCCAGCAGCGTAGAGGACAGGGGGTCGGGCTATGGCTACACCTTC
TRBD2	TRBV5-1	TRBJ2-7	-	CASSLELAGASRYEQYF	TGCGCCAGCAGCTTGGAACTAGCGGGGGCCTCACGCTACGAGCAGTACTTC
-	TRBV18	TRBJ2-1	-	CASSPLKRDEQFF	TGTGCCAGCTCACCTTTAAAGCGGGATGAGCAGTTCTTC